The entry below gives a single TCR beta chain sequence along with its context. In the authors' methods: Amplifying reference gene primers gave estimates of nucleated cell counts. Sequencing was performed with immunoSEQ multiplex PCR; in TCRdb, only in-frame clones are kept and a portion is missing. V, J and clone size were drawn from that table, and D and trimming were deduced from the DNA. Of about 130,000 clones in the sample, around 74% were seen once. The data were obtained in a study of blood T cell repertoires in COVID-19. Study context: Collection of acute and convalescent COVID-19 samples took place in the United States, Italy and Spain. PBMCs, B-cell-depleted T cells, or T cells were the source of the cDNA or gDNA that made up the material.

CDR3 size: 13 residues. The V gene's germline CDR1 is MNHEY and CDR2 SVGAGI. Trimming removed 11 bases from V and 5 bases from J, with 18 bases in between. The sample comprised peripheral blood. V usage is TRBV6-5 and J usage is TRBJ2-5; tentatively, D is TRBD1 (6 bases). The receptor's source is a man aged 55 to 69 with acute or convalescent COVID-19. CDR3 protein: CAAGDGGLETQYF. In DNA form, the CDR3 reads TGTGCCGCAGGGGATGGGGGCTTGGAGACCCAGTACTTC.